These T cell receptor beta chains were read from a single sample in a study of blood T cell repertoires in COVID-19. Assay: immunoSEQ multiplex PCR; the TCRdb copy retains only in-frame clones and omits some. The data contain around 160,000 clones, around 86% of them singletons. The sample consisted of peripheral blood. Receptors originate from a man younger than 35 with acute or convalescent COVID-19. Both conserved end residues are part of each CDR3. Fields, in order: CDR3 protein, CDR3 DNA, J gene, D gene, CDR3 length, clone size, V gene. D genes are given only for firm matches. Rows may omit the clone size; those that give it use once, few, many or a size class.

CASSPGTGVNQPQHF | TGTGCCAGCTCCCCCGGGACAGGGGTCAATCAGCCCCAGCATTTT | TRBJ1-5 | TRBD1 | 15 | . | TRBV18
CASSPPHFVGGYNEQFF | TGTGCCAGCAGTCCCCCTCACTTTGTGGGGGGTTACAATGAGCAGTTCTTC | TRBJ2-1 | . | 17 | once | TRBV27
CAWSVQQDNEQFF | TGTGCCTGGAGTGTACAACAGGACAATGAGCAGTTCTTC | TRBJ2-1 | . | 13 | . | TRBV30
CASSFLPSYEQYF | TGTGCCAGCAGCTTCCTTCCTTCCTACGAGCAGTACTTC | TRBJ2-7 | . | 13 | . | TRBV7-9
CASSFNRGDTIYF | TGTGCCAGCAGCTTCAACAGGGGTGACACCATATATTTT | TRBJ1-3 | TRBD1 | 13 | . | TRBV7-2
CASSQSGGAYEQYF | TGCGCCAGCAGCCAGAGCGGGGGGGCCTACGAGCAGTACTTC | TRBJ2-7 | TRBD2 | 14 | . | TRBV4-1
CASSVRTGVDSPLHF | TGTGCCAGCAGCGTAAGGACAGGGGTTGATTCACCCCTCCACTTT | TRBJ1-6 | TRBD1 | 15 | . | TRBV9
CASTSGGAETQYF | TGTGCCAGTACCTCTGGGGGGGCTGAGACCCAGTACTTC | TRBJ2-5 | . | 13 | . | TRBV19
CAISESFGTDTQYF | TGTGCCATCAGTGAGTCATTCGGCACAGATACGCAGTATTTT | TRBJ2-3 | . | 14 | . | TRBV10-3
CASSSYRGDEQFF | TGTGCCAGCAGCTCATACAGGGGAGATGAGCAGTTCTTC | TRBJ2-1 | TRBD1 | 13 | few | TRBV11-3
CATSRTGFDIQYF | TGTGCCACCAGCAGGACAGGGTTTGACATTCAGTACTTC | TRBJ2-4 | TRBD1 | 13 | . | TRBV15
CASRGPNRQWTF | TGTGCCAGCAGGGGCCCGAACCGACAGTGGACCTTC | TRBJ1-2 | . | 12 | . | TRBV6-5
CASSLTANTEAFF | TGTGCCAGCAGCTTGACAGCGAACACTGAAGCTTTCTTT | TRBJ1-1 | . | 13 | . | TRBV7-3
CASSFRGVGSPLHF | TGTGCCAGCAGCTTCCGGGGTGTGGGTTCACCCCTCCACTTT | TRBJ1-6 | . | 14 | . | TRBV5-8
CASSLGQGFTGNYGYTF | TGCGCCAGCAGCTTGGGGCAGGGTTTTACTGGTAACTATGGCTACACCTTC | TRBJ1-2 | . | 17 | . | TRBV5-1
CASSTGHLDSGNTIYF | TGCGCCAGCAGCACGGGACACCTAGACTCTGGAAACACCATATATTTT | TRBJ1-3 | . | 16 | . | TRBV5-1
CASSQQGDVRDTQYF | TGTGCCAGCAGTCAACAGGGGGACGTGAGAGATACGCAGTATTTT | TRBJ2-3 | TRBD1 | 15 | . | TRBV27
CASTHREGQPQHF | TGTGCCAGTACCCACAGGGAGGGACAGCCCCAGCATTTT | TRBJ1-5 | . | 13 | . | TRBV19
CASSIATPVGNQPQHF | TGTGCCAGCAGTATAGCCACCCCTGTTGGCAATCAGCCCCAGCATTTT | TRBJ1-5 | . | 16 | . | TRBV2
CASSDNSLSGYTF | TGTGCCAGCAGTGACAACAGCCTATCCGGCTACACCTTC | TRBJ1-2 | . | 13 | . | TRBV6-4
CASSSEEDQPQHF | TGTGCCAGCAGTTCAGAAGAGGATCAGCCCCAGCATTTT | TRBJ1-5 | . | 13 | few | TRBV12-3/TRBV12-4
CASSQDQRTGVTDTQYF | TGTGCCAGCAGCCAAGATCAGAGGACAGGGGTGACAGATACGCAGTATTTT | TRBJ2-3 | TRBD1 | 17 | . | TRBV3-1/TRBV3-2
CASSLGGGAADTQYF | TGTGCCAGTAGCCTAGGCGGGGGGGCGGCAGATACGCAGTATTTT | TRBJ2-3 | TRBD2 | 15 | . | TRBV19
CASSATGGLLNYGYTF | TGTGCCAGCAGTGCCACAGGGGGCCTTCTAAACTATGGCTACACCTTC | TRBJ1-2 | TRBD1 | 16 | . | TRBV6-1
CASSTTGTVAAFF | TGCGCCAGCAGTACGACCGGGACAGTGGCAGCTTTCTTT | TRBJ1-1 | TRBD1 | 13 | . | TRBV10-2
CASSWATDLRF | TGTGCCAGCAGCTGGGCGACAGATTTACGCTTC | TRBJ2-7 | . | 11 | . | TRBV5-5
CASSTRQRGGQETQYF | TGTGCCAGCTCAACTCGGCAGCGGGGAGGTCAAGAGACCCAGTACTTC | TRBJ2-5 | TRBD2 | 16 | . | TRBV18
CASSLLLDEYGYTF | TGTGCCAGCAGCTTACTCCTAGATGAATATGGCTACACCTTC | TRBJ1-2 | . | 14 | few | TRBV7-3
CASSDSGSIREQFF | TGTGCCAGCAGTGATTCAGGCTCCATCCGGGAGCAGTTCTTC | TRBJ2-1 | . | 14 | . | TRBV6-4
CSVVARGNTEAFF | TGCAGCGTTGTGGCAAGGGGGAACACTGAAGCTTTCTTT | TRBJ1-1 | . | 13 | . | TRBV29-1
CASSESASNQPQHF | TGCGCCAGCAGTGAGTCAGCGTCTAATCAGCCCCAGCATTTT | TRBJ1-5 | . | 14 | few | TRBV10-2
CASSLLGGLGSNYGYTF | TGTGCCAGCTCGCTCTTGGGGGGGCTAGGGTCTAACTATGGCTACACCTTC | TRBJ1-2 | . | 17 | . | TRBV11-2
CASSSGPDGAFF | TGTGCCAGCAGCTCAGGGCCCGACGGAGCTTTCTTT | TRBJ1-1 | . | 12 | . | TRBV5-4
CASSARDRGSDTQYF | TGCGCCAGCAGCGCCCGGGACAGGGGGTCGGATACGCAGTATTTT | TRBJ2-3 | TRBD1 | 15 | . | TRBV5-1
CASSAASGGAHRETQYF | TGTGCCAGCAGCGCGGCTAGCGGGGGGGCCCACCGGGAGACCCAGTACTTC | TRBJ2-5 | TRBD2 | 17 | . | TRBV13
CASSPDRGYEQYF | TGTGCCAGCAGCCCCGACAGGGGCTACGAGCAGTACTTC | TRBJ2-7 | TRBD1 | 13 | few | TRBV7-3